Below, 17 T cell receptor beta chains from the same sample are listed, as sequenced in a study of cytotoxic CD8 clonotypes in ibrutinib-treated CLL. This table comes from immunoSEQ multiplex PCR, and its TCRdb copy is limited to in-frame clones, with some not included. The data contain a few hundred thousand clones, under 70% of them singletons. The specimen comprised PBMCs, sampled after 36 months of ibrutinib treatment. The receptors shown here come from a human donor with chronic lymphocytic leukemia.

The chain couples TRBV19 to TRBJ1-5; D is uncertain. Germline CDR1 and CDR2: LNHDA and SQIVND (reference sequence). The CDR3 contains 14 residues. V lost 5 bases to trimming and J lost 3 bases, with 11 bases between them. The CDR3 nucleotides are TGTGCCAGTAGTTTTGCCGGGCTCAATCAGCCCCAGCATTTT. Translated, it gives CASSFAGLNQPQHF.

J is TRBJ2-7 and V is TRBV7-2; TRBD2 matches at 7 bases. The CDR3 has 17 amino acids. V trimming: 1 base; J trimming: 1 base; junction bases outside the gene matches: 10. Per germline, CDR1 SGHTA and CDR2 FQGNSA. The CDR3 nucleotides read TGTGCCAGCAGCTTAGAAGCGGCGGGAGTTGTATCCTACGAGCAGTACTTC. This translates into CASSLEAAGVVSYEQYF.

This sequence joins TRBV7-2 and TRBJ1-4; 10 bases fit TRBD1. There are 15 residues in the CDR3. CDR1 is SGHTA and CDR2 is FQGNSA in the germline V gene. The junction had 8 bases not matched to a gene; V was cut back by 5 bases and J by 8 bases. The CDR3 bases are TGTGCCAGCAGCCCGAAGGGACAGGGGAGCGAAAAACTGTTTTTT. It specifies CASSPKGQGSEKLFF.

V is TRBV5-1 and J is TRBJ1-1; D gene unclear. Trimming removed 0 bases from V and 5 bases from J, with 11 bases in between. Per germline, CDR1 SGHRS and CDR2 YFSETQ. CDR3 length equals 14 residues. The CDR3 bases are TGCGCCAGCAGCTTGGCGGGGATGGGGACTGAAGCTTTCTTT. It translates to CASSLAGMGTEAFF.

The CDR3 DNA reads as TGTGCCAGCAGCGAACCAATGTACAGGGGGCCCTACAATGAGCAGTTCTTC. Residues: CASSEPMYRGPYNEQFF. The chain joins TRBV7-6 to TRBJ2-1; TRBD1 matches at 9 bases. This CDR3 spans 17 amino acids. The V gene end was trimmed by 5 bases and the J gene end by 2 bases; junction bases not matched to a gene: 10. CDR1 and CDR2 (germline): SGHVS, FNYEAQ.

This chain joins TRBV9 and TRBJ2-3, with 8 positions matching TRBD2. Germline V gene sequence: CDR1 SGDLS, CDR2 YYNGEE. There are 13 residues in the CDR3. Trimming took 7 bases from V and 5 from J; bases not matched to a gene: 6. The CDR3 bases are TGTGCCAGCTCCATAGCGGGAAGAGATACGCAGTATTTT. Translation gives CASSIAGRDTQYF.

The table lists this clone with a count of one. V and J are TRBV2 and TRBJ2-3; tentatively, D is TRBD2 (5 bases). Germline values: CDR1 SNHLY, CDR2 FYNNEI. Trimming took off 5 bases at V and 0 bases at J, with 9 bases between the two ends. This CDR3 comprises 14 residues. CDR3 nucleotides: TGTGCCAGCAGTCGTCAGCGGAGCACAGATACGCAGTATTTT. Its protein is CASSRQRSTDTQYF.

This clone was observed a few times. The chain recombines TRBV6-6 with TRBJ2-7, with 8 bases identical to TRBD2. Germline V lookup: CDR1 MNHNY, CDR2 SVGAGI (reference sequence). CDR3 length equals 14 residues. With V trimmed by 2 bases and J by 4 bases, 4 bases remained unmatched. CDR3 nucleotides: TGTGCCAGCAGTTACGGCGGGGGGCCTTACGAGCAGTACTTC. Translated: CASSYGGGPYEQYF.

CDR3 protein: CASSYARARGYEQYF. The CDR3 bases are TGTGCCAGCAGTTACGCGAGGGCGCGCGGTTACGAGCAGTACTTC. The chain carries TRBV6-6 and TRBJ2-7, with D perhaps TRBD2 (5 bases). The CDR3 spans 15 residues. The germline V gene encodes CDR1 MNHNY and CDR2 SVGAGI (reference sequence). V was pared by 2 bases and J by 4 bases, with 15 bases between.

The V call is TRBV10-2, the J call TRBJ1-6; 8 bases match TRBD1. Germline-derived CDR1 and CDR2 are WSHSY and SAAADI. CDR3 length: 16 residues. Unmatched junction bases numbered 5, after V lost 0 bases and J lost 7 bases. The CDR3 sequence: CASSESGTGANSPLHF. The CDR3 DNA reads as TGCGCCAGCAGTGAGTCCGGGACAGGTGCCAATTCACCCCTCCACTTT.

The rearrangement joins TRBV5-1 to TRBJ2-1, with D possibly TRBD1 on 8 matching bases. The CDR3 covers 15 residues. V dropped 4 bases and J dropped 4 bases, with 15 bases sitting between them. The V gene's germline CDR1 is SGHRS and CDR2 YFSETQ. CDR3 DNA: TGCGCCAGCAGCAAAACAGGGGGAGGGTACAATGAGCAGTTCTTC. This gives the protein CASSKTGGGYNEQFF. The whole variable domain, filled in from reference TRBV5-1 and TRBJ2-1, reads KAGVTQTPRYLIKTRGQQVTLSCSPISGHRSVSWYQQTPGQGLQFLFEYFSETQRNKGNFPGRFSGRQFSNSRSEMNVSTLELGDSALYLCASSKTGGGYNEQFFGPGTRLTVL.

The rearrangement links TRBV7-3 to TRBJ2-1; 14 nucleotides match TRBD2. This CDR3 region has 15 residues. The J segment lost 11 bases and the V segment lost 5 bases, leaving 8 bases of the junction unmatched. Per the germline V gene, CDR1 is SGHTA and CDR2 is FQGTGA. This CDR3 is CASSPGTSGSMKQFF. The CDR3 region has the DNA TGTGCCAGCAGCCCCGGGACTAGCGGGAGTATGAAGCAGTTCTTC.

V is TRBV27 and J is TRBJ2-5; 8 positions match TRBD1. V lost 5 bases and J lost 1; bases outside the gene matches: 3. CDR3 size: 14 residues. CDR1 MNHEY and CDR2 SMNVEV come from the germline V gene (reference sequence). This CDR3 reads CASSQGTGQETQYF. CDR3 coding DNA: TGTGCCAGCAGTCAAGGGACAGGCCAAGAGACCCAGTACTTC.

The CDR3 nucleotides are TGTGCCAGTAGTATATCGGGGACTGCCTCCTACGAGCAGTACTTC. This codes for CASSISGTASYEQYF. V gene TRBV19 combines with J gene TRBJ2-7; TRBD2 is a possible D gene (6 bases). The CDR3 has 15 residues. Per germline, CDR1 LNHDA and CDR2 SQIVND (reference sequence). Trimming removed 2 bases from V and 0 bases from J, with 11 bases in between.

The chain carries TRBV18 and TRBJ1-1; the D is unclear. Trimming stripped 3 bases from V and 1 base from J, with 15 bases between. The CDR3 is 16 amino acids. Germline-derived CDR1 and CDR2 are KGHSH and LQKENI. The CDR3 sequence: CASSPPVLERNTEAFF. The CDR3 nucleotides are TGTGCCAGCTCACCCCCCGTCCTCGAGAGGAACACTGAAGCTTTCTTT.

The CDR3: CASSKTGSNYGYTF. The CDR3 DNA sequence: TGCGCCAGCAGTAAAACAGGGTCTAACTATGGCTACACCTTC. V usage is TRBV5-1 and J usage is TRBJ1-2; D is perhaps TRBD1 (6 bases). This CDR3 is built from 14 residues. V was pared by 5 bases and J by 0 bases, with 11 bases between. CDR1 and CDR2 (germline): SGHRS, YFSETQ.

This clone was found a few times. This sequence joins TRBV11-2 and TRBJ1-2; 7 nucleotides line up with TRBD1. This CDR3 has 14 amino acids. Germline V gene sequence: CDR1 SGHAT, CDR2 FQNNGV. The V and J ends lost 3 bases and 5 bases, in that order; junction bases with no gene match: 6. CDR3 sequence (DNA): TGTGCCAGCAGCTTGACGGGACAGAGTTATGGCTACACCTTC. Translating it yields CASSLTGQSYGYTF.